Each of the 32 T cell receptor beta chains below was sequenced from the same sample in a study of early T cells in non-severe SARS-CoV-2 infection. MiXCR was run by TCRdb on the 5' RACE reads, yielding one entry per CDR3 protein. The repertoire has tens of thousands of distinct CDR3 sequences, around 8% of them found once; the top ten carry about 4.2%. Sequenced sample: whole blood. These receptors were collected from an adult who was a healthcare worker with PCR-confirmed SARS-CoV-2 infection or an uninfected control (not recorded which).

This clonotype was picked up many times. This chain joins TRBV20-1 and TRBJ2-5; possibly TRBD2 for D (6 bases). Trimming took 6 bases from V and 7 from J, leaving 9 bases between them. The germline CDR1 and CDR2 sequences are DFQATT and SNEGSKA (reference sequence). The CDR3 is 10 residues long. The CDR3 protein is CSAKEGTQYF. The CDR3 bases are TGCAGTGCAAAGGAGGGGACCCAGTACTTC.

This clonotype was found many times. The gene calls are TRBV20-1 and TRBJ1-2; D perhaps matches TRBD1 (6 bases). CDR3 size: 13 residues. In germline, CDR1 is DFQATT, CDR2 SNEGSKA (reference sequence). Trimming removed 0 bases at V and 6 bases at J, with 11 bases between. CDR3: CSARDWQGNGYTF. CDR3 DNA: TGCAGTGCTAGAGATTGGCAGGGGAATGGCTACACCTTC.

The sample holds a few counts of this clonotype. The V gene is TRBV5-6, the J gene TRBJ2-3, with D possibly matching TRBD1 (6 bases). The V gene lost 4 bases and the J gene lost 9 bases, with 15 bases spanning the gap. The CDR3 covers 13 residues. Germline loops: CDR1 SGHDT, CDR2 YYEEEE. Here the CDR3 DNA reads TGTGCCAGCAGCCGCCAGGGGCCGGCCACGCAGTATTTT. Translated: CASSRQGPATQYF.

This clonotype has ten or more counts. V gene TRBV19 combines with J gene TRBJ1-5; possibly TRBD1 for D (5 bases). Germline V gene lookup returns CDR1 LNHDA and CDR2 SQIVND (reference sequence). The V end lost 5 bases, the J end lost 4 bases, and 9 bases lay between the germline ends. There are 13 residues in the CDR3. The CDR3 reads CASSGGRNQPQHF. The CDR3 nucleotides read TGTGCCAGTAGTGGGGGACGTAATCAGCCCCAGCATTTT.

This clonotype was seen a handful of times. The genes are TRBV6-5 and TRBJ1-5, with 8 nucleotides matching TRBD1. This CDR3 contains 18 residues. Germline trimming cut 1 base from V and 1 base from J; bases unmatched to any gene: 9. Germline V gives CDR1 MNHEY, CDR2 SVGAGI. The CDR3 is CASSYCKPDRESNQPQHF. The CDR3 bases are TGTGCCAGCAGTTACTGCAAACCGGACAGGGAAAGCAATCAGCCCCAGCATTTT.

The chain has TRBV12-3 or TRBV12-4 and TRBJ2-7; 12 positions agree with TRBD1. V dropped 5 bases and J dropped 3; count of bases not matched to a gene: 2. The CDR3 is made up of 14 amino acids. CDR3 bases: TGTGCCAGCAGTCGGGACAGGGGGCGCTACGAGCAGTACTTC. It codes for CASSRDRGRYEQYF.

Ten or more counts support this clonotype. Written as DNA, the CDR3 is TGTGCCAGCAGTGACGGGACAGGGGGCAATGAGCAGTTCTTC. Its translation is CASSDGTGGNEQFF. The chain uses TRBV6-4 and TRBJ2-1, with 11 bases identical to TRBD1. There are 14 residues in the CDR3. The J segment lost 6 bases and the V segment lost 2 bases, leaving 0 bases of the junction unmatched. The germline gives CDR1 MRHNA, CDR2 SNTAGT.

The table lists this clonotype with a few counts. The rearrangement uses TRBV11-1 and TRBJ2-5, with TRBD1 matching 9 bases. Germline V CDR1 and CDR2: SGHAT, FQDESV (reference sequence). The CDR3 consists of 14 residues. V gave up 5 bases and J gave up 5 bases; unmatched junction bases: 6. In DNA form, the CDR3 reads TGTGCCAGCAGCCCGGGACAGGGAGGCGAGACCCAGTACTTC. Translated, it gives CASSPGQGGETQYF. Drawing the rest from reference TRBV11-1 and TRBJ2-5, the complete variable domain is EAEVAQSPRYKITEKSQAVAFWCDPISGHATLYWYRQILGQGPELLVQFQDESVVDDSQLPKDRFSAERLKGVDSTLKIQPAELGDSAMYLCASSPGQGGETQYFGPGTRLLVL.

This clonotype was seen many times. The chain has TRBV30 and TRBJ2-7, with D perhaps TRBD1 or TRBD2 (6 bases each). CDR3 length: 12 amino acids. Trimming took 0 bases from V and 9 from J, leaving 12 bases between them. The germline gives CDR1 GTSNPN, CDR2 SVGIG (reference sequence). Here the CDR3 DNA reads TGTGCCTGGAGTGTTGGGGGGCAGCCGCAGTACTTC. This encodes CAWSVGGQPQYF.

This clonotype was recorded at least ten times. V is TRBV4-1 and J is TRBJ1-1, with 7 bases aligning to TRBD1. Trimming took 2 bases from V and 1 from J; bases not matched to a gene: 16. The germline gives CDR1 MGHRA, CDR2 YSYEKL. The CDR3 runs to 19 residues. The CDR3 sequence: CASSQTLQTGRGRNTEAFF. CDR3 DNA: TGCGCCAGCAGCCAAACCCTACAGACAGGGAGAGGGAGGAACACTGAAGCTTTCTTT.

This clonotype was seen ten or more times. V is TRBV6-6 and J is TRBJ2-7, with D perhaps TRBD2 (5 bases). Trimming took off 2 bases at V and 3 bases at J, with 8 bases between the two ends. CDR3 length equals 13 residues. Germline loops: CDR1 MNHNY, CDR2 SVGAGI (reference sequence). CDR3 amino acids: CASSYGRGYEQYF. The DNA for the CDR3 is TGTGCCAGCAGTTACGGCCGGGGCTACGAGCAGTACTTC.

The rearrangement uses TRBV5-5 and TRBJ2-7; D remains ambiguous. The CDR3 loop spans 14 amino acids. Germline loops: CDR1 SGHKS, CDR2 YYEKEE (reference sequence). V was clipped by 1 base and J by 3 bases, with 11 bases between them. The CDR3 bases are TGTGCCAGCAGCTTGTTGGGAACGTTCTACGAGCAGTACTTC. It translates to CASSLLGTFYEQYF.

This clonotype was recorded many times. The CDR3 spells CASSLPILGEKLFF. CDR3 in DNA: TGTGCCAGCAGCCTACCCATCCTCGGTGAAAAACTGTTTTTT. The chain uses TRBV5-6 and TRBJ1-4; no reliable D call. V lost 4 bases and J 7 bases, leaving 14 bases between the germline ends. CDR1 and CDR2 (germline): SGHDT, YYEEEE. This CDR3 has 14 residues.

The chain links TRBV6-5 to TRBJ1-6; no definite D call. This CDR3 is 15 amino acids long. Germline lookup yields CDR1 MNHEY and CDR2 SVGAGI. Deletions cut 4 bases from V and 6 bases from J, with 13 bases between. The CDR3 nucleotides are TGTGCCAGCAGTTCCCTGGCCGGGCCTAATTCACCCCTCCACTTT. Amino acids: CASSSLAGPNSPLHF.

The table lists this clonotype with a few counts. The V call is TRBV9, the J call TRBJ1-6; 9 bases are shared with TRBD1. CDR3 length: 16 amino acids. J was trimmed by 8 bases and V by 7 bases; bases with no gene match: 13. Germline V gene data show CDR1 as SGDLS and CDR2 as YYNGEE. The CDR3 DNA reads TGTGCCAGCGGTTCGACAGGGGGACTTGGGGATTCACCCCTCCACTTT. It specifies CASGSTGGLGDSPLHF.

The rearrangement uses TRBV7-6 and TRBJ1-4; weak D call: TRBD1 (5 bases). There are 16 residues in the CDR3. The V gene lost 5 bases and the J gene lost 0 bases, with 13 bases spanning the gap. CDR1 and CDR2 from the germline V gene are SGHVS and FNYEAQ. CDR3 in amino acids: CASSLRQSPTNEKLFF. The CDR3, as DNA: TGTGCCAGCAGCCTACGACAGTCCCCAACTAATGAAAAACTGTTTTTT.

The DNA for the CDR3 is TGTGCCAGCAGGACCGAGCCGGGACTAGACTTCGAGCAGTACTTC. Protein sequence: CASRTEPGLDFEQYF. This chain joins TRBV28 and TRBJ2-7; the match to TRBD2 covers 8 bases. Germline V gene lookup returns CDR1 MDHEN and CDR2 SYDVKM. The V and J ends lost 6 bases and 6 bases, in that order; junction bases with no gene match: 13. This CDR3 is 15 amino acids long.

Many counts were recorded for this clonotype. The rearrangement joins TRBV24-1 to TRBJ2-1, with 7 bases matching TRBD1. Germline V CDR1 and CDR2: KGHDR, SFDVKD. The CDR3 extends over 18 amino acids. Losses at the gene ends were 2 bases for V and 5 bases for J; bases not matched to a gene: 14. CDR3 sequence (DNA): TGTGCCACCAGTGATTCAGCCAAACCGGGACAGCATCACAATGAGCAGTTCTTC. This codes for CATSDSAKPGQHHNEQFF.

This chain connects TRBV7-8 to TRBJ2-3; 11 bases are shared with TRBD1. The ends lost 5 bases at V and 3 bases at J; junction bases unmatched: 1. CDR1 is SGHVS, CDR2 FQNEAQ, per germline. The CDR3 has 14 residues. CDR3 sequence: CASSRDRGTDTQYF. The CDR3 nucleotides read TGTGCCAGCAGCCGGGACAGGGGGACAGATACGCAGTATTTT.

The rearrangement uses TRBV19 and TRBJ1-6; D remains ambiguous. From germline, CDR1 is LNHDA and CDR2 SQIVND (reference sequence). This CDR3 contains 14 residues. The V and J ends lost 3 bases and 10 bases respectively, with 13 bases between them. CDR3 in DNA: TGTGCCAGTAGTATGGTTCTAGGATGGTCACCCCTCCACTTT. The encoded protein is CASSMVLGWSPLHF. Filled out from reference TRBV19 and TRBJ1-6, the complete variable domain reads DGGITQSPKYLFRKEGQNVTLSCEQNLNHDAMYWYRQDPGQGLRLIYYSQIVNDFQKGDIAEGYSVSREKKESFPLTVTSAQKNPTAFYLCASSMVLGWSPLHFGNGTRLTVT.

This clonotype was picked up many times. The chain is built from TRBV7-9 and TRBJ2-7, with D unresolved. Germline-derived CDR1 and CDR2 are SEHNR and FQNEAQ (reference sequence). The germline V and J ends were trimmed by 4 bases and 2 bases, with 12 bases remaining between them. The CDR3 contains 14 residues. CDR3 amino acids: CASSSKYEPYEQYF. CDR3 DNA: TGTGCCAGCAGCTCCAAATACGAACCCTACGAGCAGTACTTC.

This clonotype was counted ten times or more. The chain recombines TRBV29-1 with TRBJ2-3; 11 bases agree with TRBD2. Germline loops: CDR1 SQVTM, CDR2 ANQGSEA. This CDR3 is built from 13 residues. The V and J ends lost 6 bases and 3 bases, in that order; junction bases with no gene match: 2. CDR3 bases: TGCAGCGTCTGGACTAGCGGGACAGATACGCAGTATTTT. Protein sequence: CSVWTSGTDTQYF.

This clonotype was seen a handful of times. CDR3 loop: CASLFRGTQYF. The CDR3 DNA is TGCGCCAGCCTATTCCGGGGAACGCAGTATTTT. The chain is built from TRBV5-1 and TRBJ2-3; a possible D gene is TRBD2 (5 bases). Germline assignment: CDR1 SGHRS and CDR2 YFSETQ. Trimming left V 7 bases short and J 9 bases short, with 12 bases between. The CDR3 covers 11 residues.

This clonotype appeared a single time. The genes are TRBV2 and TRBJ2-4; TRBD1 is a possible D gene (7 bases). The CDR3 sequence is 14 residues long. The V gene's germline CDR1 is SNHLY and CDR2 FYNNEI. Trimming took off 5 bases at V and 8 bases at J, with 16 bases between the two ends. CDR3 DNA: TGTGCCAGCAGTTACAGAACCAGGGGGGACATTCAGTACTTC. This encodes CASSYRTRGDIQYF.

This clonotype has a handful of counts. The V gene is TRBV11-3, the J gene TRBJ2-7; 7 bases match TRBD1. The CDR3 loop spans 17 amino acids. The trim removed 0 bases at V and 3 bases at J, leaving 11 bases unmatched. Germline V lookup: CDR1 SGHNT, CDR2 YENEEA. The CDR3 DNA sequence: TGTGCCAGCAGCTTAGATTCTCGGGACAGCGTATACTACGAGCAGTACTTC. Translation gives CASSLDSRDSVYYEQYF. The whole variable domain, filled in from reference TRBV11-3 and TRBJ2-7, reads EAGVVQSPRYKIIEKKQPVAFWCNPISGHNTLYWYLQNLGQGPELLIRYENEEAVDDSQLPKDRFSAERLKGVDSTLKIQPAELGDSAVYLCASSLDSRDSVYYEQYFGPGTRLTVT.

Many counts were recorded for this clonotype. V usage is TRBV7-9 and J usage is TRBJ2-3, with D unresolved. The V end was cut by 3 bases, the J end by 0 bases, with 13 bases between. In germline, CDR1 is SEHNR, CDR2 FQNEAQ (reference sequence). This CDR3 region has 16 residues. CDR3 sequence (DNA): TGTGCCAGCAGCTTGCTGAAGCAGGCTAGCACAGATACGCAGTATTTT. This translates into CASSLLKQASTDTQYF.

This clonotype showed up just a few times. This chain uses TRBV29-1 with TRBJ2-7; 7 nucleotides line up with TRBD2. CDR3 length: 13 residues. Trimming at V came to 4 bases and at J to 2 bases, leaving 5 bases not matched to a gene. CDR1 and CDR2 from the germline V gene are SQVTM and ANQGSEA. The CDR3 DNA reads as TGCAGCGTTGTTGAGGGAGGGCCCTACGAGCAGTACTTC. Protein product: CSVVEGGPYEQYF.

This clonotype was seen ten or more times. The J gene is TRBJ2-1, the V gene TRBV6-6, with D unresolved. The ends were cut back, 5 bases at V and 6 bases at J, with 5 bases in the middle. The CDR3 runs 11 residues. Germline V gene data show CDR1 as MNHNY and CDR2 as SVGAGI (reference sequence). The CDR3 DNA sequence: TGTGCCAGCAGTCGCGTCAATGAGCAGTTCTTC. Encoded protein: CASSRVNEQFF.

This clonotype was seen only a few times. The rearrangement links TRBV7-7 to TRBJ2-7; D is ambiguous. In germline, CDR1 is SSHAT, CDR2 FNYEAQ (reference sequence). The CDR3 has 13 amino acids. V shed 0 bases and J shed 6 bases, with 9 bases lying between them. The CDR3 loop is CASSLAPTTEQYF. CDR3 nucleotides: TGTGCCAGCAGCTTAGCGCCAACCACCGAGCAGTACTTC.

The chain employs TRBV12-3 or TRBV12-4 and TRBJ1-4, with D perhaps TRBD1 (5 bases). Trimming pared 7 bases from V and 6 bases from J, leaving 12 bases between. The CDR3 runs to 13 residues. CDR3 nucleotides: TGTGCCAGCACCACGGGGCCGTATGAAAAACTGTTTTTT. It is translated as CASTTGPYEKLFF.

The sample holds a few counts of this clonotype. The V call is TRBV30, the J call TRBJ2-2; no clear D gene. The CDR3 runs to 13 residues. The germline V gene has CDR1 GTSNPN and CDR2 SVGIG (reference sequence). Trimming left V 5 bases short and J 8 bases short, with 15 bases between. In DNA, the CDR3 is TGTGCCTGGGAGGACCGGCCATCGGGGGAGCTGTTTTTT. Its translation is CAWEDRPSGELFF.

This clonotype appeared a few times. The V call is TRBV24-1, the J call TRBJ2-1; maybe TRBD1 (5 bases). Per the germline V gene, CDR1 is KGHDR and CDR2 is SFDVKD. With 1 base removed from V and 7 bases from J, the gap between germline ends came to 7 bases. The CDR3 spans 13 residues. The CDR3 sequence: CATSDFRQNEQFF. The CDR3, as DNA: TGTGCCACCAGTGATTTTAGACAGAATGAGCAGTTCTTC.